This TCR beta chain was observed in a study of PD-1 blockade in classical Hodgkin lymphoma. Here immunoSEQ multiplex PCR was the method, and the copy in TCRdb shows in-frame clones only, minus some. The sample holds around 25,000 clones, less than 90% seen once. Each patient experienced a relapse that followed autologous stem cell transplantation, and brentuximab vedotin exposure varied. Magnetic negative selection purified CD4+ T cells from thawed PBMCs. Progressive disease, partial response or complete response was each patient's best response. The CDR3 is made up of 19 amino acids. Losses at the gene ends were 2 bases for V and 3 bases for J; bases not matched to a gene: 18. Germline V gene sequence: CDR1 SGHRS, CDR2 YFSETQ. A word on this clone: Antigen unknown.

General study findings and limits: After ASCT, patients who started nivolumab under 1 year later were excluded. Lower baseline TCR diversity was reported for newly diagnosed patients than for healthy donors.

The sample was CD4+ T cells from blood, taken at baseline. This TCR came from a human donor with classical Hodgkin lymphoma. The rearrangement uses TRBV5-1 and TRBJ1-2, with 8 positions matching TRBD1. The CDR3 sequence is CASSFRVGAGGRGDYGYTF. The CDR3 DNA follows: TGCGCCAGCAGCTTTCGTGTGGGGGCAGGGGGCAGAGGTGACTATGGCTACACCTTC.